This TCR beta chain was observed in a study of graft-versus-host responses after intestinal transplantation. The CDR3 loop spans 14 amino acids. Looked up from germline, CDR1 is MNHEY and CDR2 is SVGAGI. Trimming removed 0 bases from V and 5 bases from J, with 10 bases in between. Details on this clone: Its target is not known.

Profiled with immunoSEQ multiplex PCR; TCRdb holds only in-frame clones, not every one. The sample consists of about 150,000 clones, nearly 95% of them appearing once. The chain combines TRBV6-5 with TRBJ1-2; no reliable D call. This sequence was found in a human donor who received an intestinal transplant. The sample was unstimulated CD4+ T cells sorted from spleen or lymph node cells, taken before intestinal transplant. Written as DNA, the CDR3 is TGTGCCAGCAGTTACTCTCTGTCGGGGTATGGCTACACCTTC. It codes for CASSYSLSGYGYTF.